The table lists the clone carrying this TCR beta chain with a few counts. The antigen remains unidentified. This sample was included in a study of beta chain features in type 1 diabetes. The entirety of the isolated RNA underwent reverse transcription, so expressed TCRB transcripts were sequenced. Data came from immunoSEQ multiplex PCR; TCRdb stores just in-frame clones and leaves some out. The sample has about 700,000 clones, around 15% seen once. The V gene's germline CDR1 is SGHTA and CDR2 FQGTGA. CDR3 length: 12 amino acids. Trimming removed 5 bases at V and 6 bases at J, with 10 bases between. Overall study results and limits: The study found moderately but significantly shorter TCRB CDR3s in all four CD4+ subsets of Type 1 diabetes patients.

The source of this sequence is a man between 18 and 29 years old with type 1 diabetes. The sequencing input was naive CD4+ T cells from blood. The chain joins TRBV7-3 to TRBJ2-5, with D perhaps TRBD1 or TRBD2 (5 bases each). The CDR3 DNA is TGTGCCAGCAGCCCAGAGGGGCAGACCCAGTACTTC. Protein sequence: CASSPEGQTQYF.